This TCR beta chain was identified during a study of identical twins. As for this clonotype: Its antigen is unknown.

Deletions cut 5 bases from V and 6 bases from J, with 12 bases between. There are 13 residues in the CDR3. CDR1 is SGHRS and CDR2 is YFSETQ in the germline V gene. Study outcomes and limitations: Whereas memory repertoires showed no such difference, abundant cord blood beta clonotypes carried fewer insertions.

MiXCR was run by TCRdb on the 5' RACE reads, yielding one entry per CDR3 protein. Among 520,000 or so distinct CDR3 sequences listed, 22% were seen once. The same data also contributed to another study, on T cells expressing NK-cell markers. As that report states: Seven donors tested HCMV-seropositive and one tested seronegative among the eight sequenced.

The receptor was isolated from a woman aged 18-30 years in good health. The sample comprised CD4+ T cells sorted from blood. V usage is TRBV5-1 and J usage is TRBJ1-5, with unresolved D. The CDR3 DNA is TGCGCCAGCAGGCGGGCGGAGGGTCAGCCCCAGCATTTT. This encodes CASRRAEGQPQHF.